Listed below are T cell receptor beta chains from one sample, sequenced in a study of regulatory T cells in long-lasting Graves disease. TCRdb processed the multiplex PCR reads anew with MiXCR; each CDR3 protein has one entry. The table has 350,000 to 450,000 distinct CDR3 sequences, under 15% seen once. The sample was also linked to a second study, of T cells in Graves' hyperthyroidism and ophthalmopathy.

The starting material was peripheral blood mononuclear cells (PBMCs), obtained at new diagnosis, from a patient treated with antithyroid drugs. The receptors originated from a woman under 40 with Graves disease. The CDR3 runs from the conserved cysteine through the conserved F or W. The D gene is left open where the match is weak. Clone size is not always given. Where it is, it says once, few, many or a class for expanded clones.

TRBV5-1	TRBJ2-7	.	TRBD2	TGCGCCAGCAGCTTTGTGGGAGGGCCCAGCGAGCAGTACTTC	CASSFVGGPSEQYF
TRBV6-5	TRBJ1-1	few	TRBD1	TGTGCCAGCAGTTATCCGGGACAGGGGAGGGAAGCTTTCTTT	CASSYPGQGREAFF
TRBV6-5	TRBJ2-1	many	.	TGTGCCAGCAGTTACTCGGACTACCCCGGGGACAATGAGCAGTTCTTC	CASSYSDYPGDNEQFF
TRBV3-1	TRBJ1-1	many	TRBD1	TGTGCCAGCAGCCAAGGAGGACTGGACAGGGGGAAAGCTTTCTTT	CASSQGGLDRGKAFF
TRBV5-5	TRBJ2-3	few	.	TGTGCCAGCAGCTTGATCCTCACAGATACGCAGTATTTT	CASSLILTDTQYF
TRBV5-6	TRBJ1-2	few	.	TGTGCCAGCAGCGAGGGACGGACCTATGGCTACACCTTC	CASSEGRTYGYTF
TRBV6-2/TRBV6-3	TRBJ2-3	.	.	TGTGCCATCCAAGGGGCGGGGGCCACAGTAGATACGCAGTATTTT	CAIQGAGATVDTQYF
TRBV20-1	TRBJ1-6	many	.	TGCAGTGCTAGAGATGATGGCAGGGCCAATTCACCCCTCCACTTT	CSARDDGRANSPLHF
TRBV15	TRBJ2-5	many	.	TGTGCCACCAGCAGTAACCGAGGAGAGACCCAGTACTTC	CATSSNRGETQYF
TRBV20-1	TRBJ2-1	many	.	TGCAGTGCTAGAGGGCGGGCCTCCTACAATGAGCAGTTCTTC	CSARGRASYNEQFF
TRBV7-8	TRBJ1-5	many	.	TGTGCCACCGGACGGGCCGGGGAAAGGAGCAATCAGCCCCAGCATTTT	CATGRAGERSNQPQHF
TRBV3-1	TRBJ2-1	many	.	TGCGCCAGCAGCCACTACAATGAGCAGTTCTTC	CASSHYNEQFF
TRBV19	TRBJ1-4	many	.	TGTGCCAGTAGTATGCCGGTGGGGGGAACCGAAAAACTGTTTTTT	CASSMPVGGTEKLFF
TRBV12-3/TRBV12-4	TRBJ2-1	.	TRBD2	TGTGCCAGCATCCCGACTAGCGGGAGGGCCCGACAGTTCTTC	CASIPTSGRARQFF
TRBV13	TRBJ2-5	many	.	TGTGCCACGGACAGCAAACTCATCCGGGAGACCCAGTACTTC	CATDSKLIRETQYF
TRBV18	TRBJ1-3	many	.	TGTGCCAGCTCCCCTGACTCTGGAAACACCATATATTTT	CASSPDSGNTIYF
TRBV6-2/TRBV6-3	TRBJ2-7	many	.	TGTGCCAGCAGTTACTCAGACTCGTCCGGAGAGCAGTACTTC	CASSYSDSSGEQYF
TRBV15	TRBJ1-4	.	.	TGTGCCACCAGCAGAGAACAGGGAGATGAAAAACTGTTTTTT	CATSREQGDEKLFF
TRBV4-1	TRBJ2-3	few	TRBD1	TGCGCCAGCAGCCAAGCCGCGGTCAGAGAGGGACAGCCCACAGATACGCAGTATTTT	CASSQAAVREGQPTDTQYF
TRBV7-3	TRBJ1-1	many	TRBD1	TGTGCCAGCAGCTTAGACAGGGTCACTGAAGCTTTCTTT	CASSLDRVTEAFF
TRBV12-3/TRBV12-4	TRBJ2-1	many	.	TGTGCCAGCGGGCCACGTGGCTCAGGCAATGAGCAGTTCTTC	CASGPRGSGNEQFF
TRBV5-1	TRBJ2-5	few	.	TGCGCCAGCAGCTTGGGGTTTCAGGGAGAGACCCAGTACTTC	CASSLGFQGETQYF
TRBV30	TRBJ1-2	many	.	TGTGCCTGGAGTCACAGGGACTGGATCTACACCTTC	CAWSHRDWIYTF
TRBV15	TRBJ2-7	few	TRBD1	TGTGCCACCAGCAGAGAGGGGACAGCTTCCTACGAGCAGTACTTC	CATSREGTASYEQYF
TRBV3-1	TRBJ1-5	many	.	TGTGCCAGCAGCCAAGATCACGGAGGGCGGAGGCCCCAGCATTTT	CASSQDHGGRRPQHF
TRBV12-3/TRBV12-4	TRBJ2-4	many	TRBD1	TGTGCCAGCAGTGGGCTCTCGGGGACAGTCCCACTAGCCAAAAACATTCAGTACTTC	CASSGLSGTVPLAKNIQYF
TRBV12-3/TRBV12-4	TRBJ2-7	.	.	TGTGCCAGCAGTGGGTCGTCAAATGGGCAGTACTTC	CASSGSSNGQYF
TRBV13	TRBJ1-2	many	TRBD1	TGTGCCAGCAGCTTAGGGGGACAGGACCTCCGCTATGGCTACACCTTC	CASSLGGQDLRYGYTF
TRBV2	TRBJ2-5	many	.	TGTGCCAGCAGTGAAGCCGAGGTCCAAGAGACCCAGTACTTC	CASSEAEVQETQYF
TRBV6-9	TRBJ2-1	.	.	TGTGCCAGCAGTTACAGTTTGGGGAGCGGACCCTACAATGAGCAGTTCTTC	CASSYSLGSGPYNEQFF
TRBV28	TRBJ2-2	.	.	TGTGCCAGCAGCCAGATGCTGAGGGCCGGGGAGCTGTTTTTT	CASSQMLRAGELFF
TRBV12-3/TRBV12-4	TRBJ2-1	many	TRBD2	TGTGCCAGCAGTTTAAGCGGGACTAGTTTAGATGAGCAGTTCTTC	CASSLSGTSLDEQFF
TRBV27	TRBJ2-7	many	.	TGTGCCAGCAGTGGCAGGGGTTACGACTACGAGCAGTACTTC	CASSGRGYDYEQYF
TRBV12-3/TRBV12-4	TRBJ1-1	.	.	TGTGCCAGCAGTTTAATGATAACTGAAGCTTTCTTT	CASSLMITEAFF
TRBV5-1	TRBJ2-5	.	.	TGCGCCAGCAGCTCGGGGACCAAAGGAGAGACCCAGTACTTC	CASSSGTKGETQYF
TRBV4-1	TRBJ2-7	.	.	TGCGCCAGCAGCCAAGGACGAGTATATGGTAGCTACGAGCAGTACTTC	CASSQGRVYGSYEQYF
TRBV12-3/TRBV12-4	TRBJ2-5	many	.	TGTGCCAGCAGTTTAGCGCTAATGGGGCAGGGGTTTGAGACCCAGTACTTC	CASSLALMGQGFETQYF
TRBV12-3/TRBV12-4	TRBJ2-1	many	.	TGTGCCAGCAGCTCCCGCGACAAACGCTCCTACAATGAGCAGTTCTTC	CASSSRDKRSYNEQFF
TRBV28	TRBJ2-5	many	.	TGTGCCAGCGGAAGACCCCCCCCCATGATGGAGACCCAGTACTTC	CASGRPPPMMETQYF
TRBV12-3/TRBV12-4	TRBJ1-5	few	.	TGTGCCAGCAGTTTGAAGGGGCCCCAGCCCCAGCATTTT	CASSLKGPQPQHF
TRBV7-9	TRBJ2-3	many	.	TGTGCCAGCAGCTTTAGGACGCCCAACCGCACAGATACGCAGTATTTT	CASSFRTPNRTDTQYF
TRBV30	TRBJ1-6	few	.	TGTGCCTGGAGTGTAGAGGGAACACCCCTCCACTTT	CAWSVEGTPLHF
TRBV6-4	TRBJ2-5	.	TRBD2	TGTGCCAGCAGTGAGGGACTAGCGGGAGCCACAAAAGAGACCCAGTACTTC	CASSEGLAGATKETQYF
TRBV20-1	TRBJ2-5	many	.	TGCAGTGCTATTAGCGGGACCCAGTACTTC	CSAISGTQYF
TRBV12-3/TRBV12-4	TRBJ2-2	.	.	TGTGCCAGCAGTTTCGGGGCTAACACCGGGGAGCTGTTTTTT	CASSFGANTGELFF
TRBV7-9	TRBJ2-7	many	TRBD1	TGTGCCAGCAGCTTAGCCGGGACAGGCCGCCGTTCCTACGAGCAGTACTTC	CASSLAGTGRRSYEQYF
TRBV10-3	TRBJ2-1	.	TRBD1	TGTGCCATCAGTACCGAGGGGGCCAATGAGCAGTTCTTC	CAISTEGANEQFF
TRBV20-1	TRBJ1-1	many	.	TGCAGTGCTGGCGAGGAAAACACTGAAGCTTTCTTT	CSAGEENTEAFF
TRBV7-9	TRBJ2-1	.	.	TGTGCCAGCAGCCCGAGCATCTACAATGAGCAGTTCTTC	CASSPSIYNEQFF
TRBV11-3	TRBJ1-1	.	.	TGTGCCAGCAGCTTTATAGGAAACGAAGCTTTCTTT	CASSFIGNEAFF
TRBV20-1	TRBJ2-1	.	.	TGCAGTGCTAGAGTCGGGGAAAATGAGCAGTTCTTC	CSARVGENEQFF